This TCR beta chain emerged from a study of blood T cell repertoires in COVID-19. Study as a whole: From the United States, Italy and Spain came samples of acute and convalescent COVID-19. PBMCs, B-cell-depleted T cells, or T cells were the source of the cDNA or gDNA that made up the material.

V lost 4 bases, J lost 2 bases, and 14 bases lay in between. Germline assignment: CDR1 SGHTS and CDR2 YDEGEE. There are 15 residues in the CDR3. In the source study's methods: From reference gene primer amplification, estimates of nucleated cell counts were derived. The assay was immunoSEQ multiplex PCR, and TCRdb's table has in-frame clones only and misses some. For V, J and clone size, that table is used; D and trimming come from the DNA. The table shows approximately 190,000 clones, with over 80% occurring only once. The sequence was obtained from a woman aged 40 to 50 with acute or convalescent COVID-19. The rearrangement uses TRBV5-8 and TRBJ2-3; D is uncertain. The sequencing input was peripheral blood. DNA of the CDR3: TGTGCCAGCAGCCTCCCCTATCGCGCCACAGATACGCAGTATTTT. It yields the protein CASSLPYRATDTQYF.